These 27 T cell receptor beta chains share one sample of origin, sequenced in a study of Ad26.COV2.S vaccination and SARS-CoV-2 variants (dated by TCRdb to the early 2020s). Receptor amplification or capture employed the immunoSEQ multiplex PCR assay. The source is immuneACCESS, and TCRdb retained only in-frame sequences with V and J called. Part of the clones is not carried over; for the studies checked, unresolved V genes explain less than half of this, and the remainder is unexplained. Present in this sample are roughly 700,000 clones, 80% to 90% of which were seen just once. The leading ten clones occupy approximately 1.5% of the sample. The treatment or condition tag for this specimen amounts to: some 20 received Ad26.COV2.S at low or high dose, single or two shots; 5 received placebo; per-sample allocation not given. For vaccine and placebo recipients, the sequenced repertoires came from samples collected on day 63 after the first injection.

Sequences were derived from peripheral blood, sampled in a trial of Ad26.COV2.S vaccine versus placebo. These receptors came from a person between 18 and 65 years old who received the Ad26.COV2.S COVID-19 vaccine or a placebo.

This clone appeared a few times. Other DNA sequences from this sample encode an identical CDR3 as well. The chain couples TRBV19 to TRBJ2-7; D perhaps matches TRBD1 (5 bases). V shed 3 bases and J shed 3 bases, with 12 bases lying between them. The V gene's germline CDR1 is LNHDA and CDR2 SQIVND (reference sequence). This CDR3 spans 14 amino acids. CDR3 residues: CASSIQGTSYEQYF. CDR3 nucleotide sequence: TGTGCCAGTAGTATCCAGGGAACGAGCTACGAGCAGTACTTC.

The chain carries TRBV25-1 and TRBJ1-2; weak D call: TRBD1 (5 bases). Trimming cost V 2 bases and J 4 bases, with 17 bases left between them. The CDR3 is 16 residues long. CDR1 and CDR2 (germline): MGHDK, SYGVNS. The CDR3 loop reads CASSEVGEGAGYGYTF. As DNA, the CDR3 is TGTGCCAGCAGTGAAGTGGGGGAGGGCGCCGGCTATGGCTACACCTTC.

The table lists this clone with a count of one. The chain carries TRBV6-5 and TRBJ2-7; D is unresolved. Trimming shortened V by 9 bases and J by 5 bases, and 20 bases separated the two germline ends. The CDR3 is 14 residues long. Germline V gene sequence: CDR1 MNHEY, CDR2 SVGAGI. The CDR3: CASTDSTFGDEQYF. CDR3 DNA sequence: TGTGCCAGTACAGACTCGACGTTCGGCGACGAGCAGTACTTC.

This chain links TRBV5-8 with TRBJ1-6; 7 bases fit TRBD1. CDR1 SGHTS and CDR2 YDEGEE come from the germline V gene. This CDR3 has 14 residues. V lost 0 bases to trimming and J lost 8 bases; unmatched junction nucleotides: 2. The CDR3 DNA follows: TGTGCCAGCAGCTTGGTTAGGGGGCATTCACCCCTCCACTTT. Encoded protein: CASSLVRGHSPLHF.

The V and J genes are TRBV9 and TRBJ2-3; maybe TRBD1 (6 bases). Deletions cut 2 bases from V and 5 bases from J, with 12 bases between. CDR1 and CDR2 (germline): SGDLS, YYNGEE. The CDR3 length is 14 residues. DNA of the CDR3: TGTGCCAGCAGCGTGGGACAAGGGAAAGATACGCAGTATTTT. It yields the protein CASSVGQGKDTQYF.

Concerning this clone itself: This specimen includes other DNA sequences encoding the same CDR3. This chain joins TRBV4-2 and TRBJ2-2, with D possibly being TRBD2 (5 bases). Germline values: CDR1 LGHNA, CDR2 YNFKEQ. The V end was cut by 0 bases, the J end by 5 bases, with 10 bases between. The CDR3 loop spans 15 amino acids. CDR3 nucleotides: TGTGCCAGCAGCCAAGATGCGGGTGGGACCGGGGAGCTGTTTTTT. This translates into CASSQDAGGTGELFF.

This clone was recorded only once. The J gene is TRBJ2-3, the V gene TRBV18, with no clear D. With 3 bases removed from V and 2 bases from J, the gap between germline ends came to 15 bases. The germline V gene has CDR1 KGHSH and CDR2 LQKENI. There are 16 residues in the CDR3. The chain's CDR3 is CASSPMDLGDTDTQYF. Written as DNA, the CDR3 is TGTGCCAGCTCACCTATGGACCTTGGGGACACAGATACGCAGTATTTT.

The genes are TRBV5-6 and TRBJ2-7; D might be TRBD2 (5 bases). Trimming removed 0 bases at V and 5 bases at J, with 9 bases between. In germline, CDR1 is SGHDT, CDR2 YYEEEE. The CDR3 extends over 13 amino acids. The CDR3 is CASSLALEDEQYF. CDR3 in DNA: TGTGCCAGCAGCTTGGCTTTGGAGGACGAGCAGTACTTC.

The rearrangement joins TRBV29-1 to TRBJ2-7, with 10 nucleotides matching TRBD1. There are 13 residues in the CDR3. Germline V gives CDR1 SQVTM, CDR2 ANQGSEA. Trimming at V came to 7 bases and at J to 4 bases, leaving 7 bases not matched to a gene. The chain's CDR3 is CSAGTGESYEQYF. The CDR3 DNA reads as TGCAGCGCCGGGACAGGGGAGTCTTACGAGCAGTACTTC.

This chain connects TRBV12-5 to TRBJ1-1, with D perhaps matching TRBD1 (6 bases). Germline CDR1 LGHNT, CDR2 FRNRAP. The V end was cut by 1 base, the J end by 0 bases, with 6 bases between. The CDR3 extends over 14 amino acids. CDR3 nucleotides: TGTGCTAGTGGTTTGGGGGACATGAACACTGAAGCTTTCTTT. The encoded protein is CASGLGDMNTEAFF. Together with reference TRBV12-5 and TRBJ1-1, the CDR3 gives the full variable domain: DARVTQTPRHKVTEMGQEVTMRCQPILGHNTVFWYRQTMMQGLELLAYFRNRAPLDDSGMPKDRFSAEMPDATLATLKIQPSEPRDSAVYFCASGLGDMNTEAFFGQGTRLTVV.

The V and J genes are TRBV2 and TRBJ2-7, with TRBD1 matching over 7 bases. Germline assignment: CDR1 SNHLY and CDR2 FYNNEI. CDR3 length: 14 residues. Trimming removed 6 bases from V and 7 bases from J; junction bases left unmatched: 12. CDR3: CASRGQTSYGEQYF. The CDR3 bases are TGTGCCAGCAGGGGACAGACATCCTACGGTGAGCAGTACTTC.

As concerns this clone: The sample contains more than one DNA sequence encoding this CDR3. The chain carries TRBV7-9 and TRBJ1-1, with 9 bases matching TRBD1. V shed 5 bases and J 0 bases; nucleotides not matched to a gene: 16. The V gene's germline CDR1 is SEHNR and CDR2 FQNEAQ (reference sequence). The CDR3 is 19 residues long. The CDR3 protein is CASSLPAQQGAGMNTEAFF. CDR3 DNA sequence: TGTGCCAGCAGCCTCCCAGCCCAACAGGGGGCGGGCATGAACACTGAAGCTTTCTTT. Combining the CDR3 with reference TRBV7-9 and TRBJ1-1 gives the whole variable domain DTGVSQNPRHKITKRGQNVTFRCDPISEHNRLYWYRQTLGQGPEFLTYFQNEAQLEKSRLLSDRFSAERPKGSFSTLEIQRTEQGDSAMYLCASSLPAQQGAGMNTEAFFGQGTRLTVV.

This chain connects TRBV10-3 to TRBJ1-1; D remains unclear. Germline-derived CDR1 and CDR2 are ENHRY and SYGVKD. The CDR3 has 12 amino acids. Between the trimmed V and J ends, which lost 6 bases and 5 bases, there was a span of 10 bases. The CDR3 sequence is CAISTGRTEAFF. The CDR3 DNA is TGTGCCATCAGCACCGGGAGAACTGAAGCTTTCTTT.

V is TRBV2 and J is TRBJ2-5; 8 bases match TRBD1. With V trimmed by 7 bases and J by 5 bases, 9 bases remained unmatched. Germline CDR1 and CDR2: SNHLY and FYNNEI. The CDR3 consists of 14 residues. Written as DNA, the CDR3 is TGTGCCAGCACCAGGGACAGGTCCAAGGAGACCCAGTACTTC. This encodes CASTRDRSKETQYF.

This chain links TRBV5-4 with TRBJ2-5, with 7 bases matching TRBD1. V dropped 4 bases and J dropped 0; count of bases not matched to a gene: 9. This CDR3 region has 16 residues. The V gene's germline CDR1 is SGHNT and CDR2 YYREEE (reference sequence). The CDR3 nucleotides are TGTGCCAGCAGCCCAGGGGGTAGGGGTTACCAAGAGACCCAGTACTTC. Amino acids: CASSPGGRGYQETQYF.

A note on this clone: The sample has other DNA sequences that encode this CDR3 too. This sequence joins TRBV19 and TRBJ2-2, with TRBD2 matching 7 bases. V lost 2 bases to trimming and J lost 0 bases; unmatched junction nucleotides: 3. CDR3 size: 16 residues. Germline V gene data show CDR1 as LNHDA and CDR2 as SQIVND (reference sequence). This chain's CDR3 is CASSISGGANTGELFF. For the CDR3, the DNA is TGTGCCAGTAGTATATCGGGGGGAGCGAACACCGGGGAGCTGTTTTTT.

This clone was detected once. CDR3 DNA: TGCGCCAGCAGCTTAGCAGCGGGGGGTTACAATGAGCAGTTCTTC. Protein product: CASSLAAGGYNEQFF. This chain links TRBV5-1 with TRBJ2-1; 9 positions match TRBD2. From germline, CDR1 is SGHRS and CDR2 YFSETQ. V lost 2 bases, J lost 4 bases, and 4 bases stayed unmatched. This CDR3 region has 15 residues.

This sequence joins TRBV29-1 and TRBJ2-3, with 13 bases aligning to TRBD2. This CDR3 has 19 residues. CDR1 and CDR2 from the germline V gene are SQVTM and ANQGSEA. With 7 bases clipped from V and 1 base from J, the junction kept 17 bases outside the gene matches. CDR3 DNA: TGCAGCGCTCTTTCGGGGACTAGCGGGAAAGGGCGGCGCACAGATACGCAGTATTTT. Its translation is CSALSGTSGKGRRTDTQYF.

The rearrangement links TRBV24-1 to TRBJ2-1, with 14 bases lining up with TRBD2. Trimming cost V 3 bases and J 6 bases; bases outside gene matches: 3. Germline V gives CDR1 KGHDR, CDR2 SFDVKD. This CDR3 contains 16 residues. CDR3 protein: CATSDIGLAGGNEQFF. CDR3 coding DNA: TGTGCCACCAGTGATATCGGACTAGCGGGAGGCAATGAGCAGTTCTTC.

This clone was picked up a small number of times. This chain links TRBV4-3 with TRBJ1-1; D is possibly TRBD1 (5 bases). V lost 1 base to trimming and J lost 1 base, with 10 bases between them. Germline CDR1 LGHNA, CDR2 YSLEER. The CDR3 spans 15 residues. CDR3 nucleotides: TGCGCCAGCAGCCAAGGGGGGGGAAGGAACACTGAAGCTTTCTTT. Amino acid sequence: CASSQGGGRNTEAFF.

This chain joins TRBV5-1 and TRBJ1-1; the D gene is possibly TRBD1 (6 bases). CDR3 length: 14 amino acids. The germline CDR1 and CDR2 sequences are SGHRS and YFSETQ. V was cut by 4 bases and J by 4 bases, with 14 bases left in between. The CDR3: CASSTGSGGTEAFF. CDR3 DNA sequence: TGCGCCAGCAGCACAGGGTCGGGTGGCACTGAAGCTTTCTTT.

J is TRBJ2-3 and V is TRBV11-3; no clear D gene. Trimming removed 0 bases from V and 4 bases from J, with 8 bases in between. The germline gives CDR1 SGHNT, CDR2 YENEEA. This CDR3 is built from 14 residues. As DNA, the CDR3 is TGTGCCAGCAGCTTAGAGGGCATATCAGATACGCAGTATTTT. It specifies CASSLEGISDTQYF.

V usage is TRBV6-5 and J usage is TRBJ2-7; 7 bases line up with TRBD1. Trimming cost V 6 bases and J 0 bases; bases outside gene matches: 8. Germline CDR1 MNHEY, CDR2 SVGAGI. CDR3 length: 15 amino acids. CDR3 nucleotides: TGTGCCAGCAGCCTCCGGGACAGTTACTCCTACGAGCAGTACTTC. It yields the protein CASSLRDSYSYEQYF.

The V call is TRBV24-1, the J call TRBJ1-2, with D perhaps TRBD1 (5 bases). This CDR3 spans 13 amino acids. Germline-derived CDR1 and CDR2 are KGHDR and SFDVKD. Trimming stripped 7 bases from V and 5 bases from J, with 13 bases between. CDR3 amino acids: CATSDTRGYGYTF. The CDR3 DNA reads TGTGCCACCAGCGACACTAGGGGTTATGGCTACACCTTC.

About this clone itself: One end of the junction does not line up with germline, which may come from a read error. The chain has TRBV7-7 and TRBJ2-1; 10 bases line up with TRBD2. The CDR3 covers 16 residues. Germline assignment: CDR1 SSHAT and CDR2 FNYEAQ (reference sequence). As DNA, the CDR3 is TGTGCTAGCAGTCGACGCGGACTAGCGGCCTACAATGAGCAGTTCTTC. Translating gives CASSRRGLAAYNEQFF. The full variable domain, with the rest looked up from reference TRBV7-7 and TRBJ2-1, is GAGVSQSPRYKVTKRGQDVTLRCDPISSHATLYWYQQALGQGPEFLTYFNYEAQPDKSGLPSDRFSAERPEGSISTLTIQRTEQRDSAMYRCASSRRGLAAYNEQFFGPGTRLTVL.

The chain combines TRBV11-2 with TRBJ2-7, with TRBD2 as a possible D gene (6 bases). Trimming shortened V by 0 bases and J by 0 bases, and 12 bases separated the two germline ends. This CDR3 spans 16 amino acids. Germline lookup yields CDR1 SGHAT and CDR2 FQNNGV. The CDR3: CASSLDPSGSSYEQYF. The CDR3, as DNA: TGTGCCAGCAGCTTAGACCCCTCCGGGAGCTCCTACGAGCAGTACTTC.

The V gene is TRBV4-3, the J gene TRBJ1-4, with TRBD1 identical over 8 bases. Germline V gene sequence: CDR1 LGHNA, CDR2 YSLEER. CDR3 size: 15 residues. Germline trimming cut 4 bases from V and 5 bases from J; bases unmatched to any gene: 6. The CDR3 sequence: CASSPGQGGNEKLFF. The CDR3, as DNA: TGCGCCAGCAGCCCCGGACAGGGAGGGAATGAAAAACTGTTTTTT.